What follows are 27 T cell receptor beta chains derived from one specimen sequenced in a study of regulatory T cells in long-lasting Graves disease. Documented time point: newly diagnosed GD, antithyroid drugs for less than 3 months. After RNA was extracted from PBMCs, the TCR library was made from it. TCR beta libraries were built with iRepertoire HTBI primers and Arm-PCR of CDR3 regions. TCRdb reprocessed the multiplex PCR reads with MiXCR, giving one entry per CDR3 protein. The table has some 460,000 distinct CDR3 sequences, 16% seen once. The same data also went into a second study, on T cells in Graves' hyperthyroidism and ophthalmopathy.

This specimen was peripheral blood mononuclear cells (PBMCs), taken at new diagnosis, from a patient treated with antithyroid drugs. These receptors were taken from a man aged 35-49 years with Graves disease.

This clonotype was seen many times. The CDR3 sequence is CSAPLGGRKYTGELFF. The CDR3 DNA is TGCAGTGCTCCACTCGGAGGGAGGAAGTACACCGGGGAGCTGTTTTTT. This chain links TRBV20-1 with TRBJ2-2; a possible D gene is TRBD2 (6 bases). The V gene's germline CDR1 is DFQATT and CDR2 SNEGSKA (reference sequence). The CDR3 runs 16 residues. The V end was cut by 5 bases, the J end by 3 bases, with 19 bases between.

This clonotype came up once. This may be a read error: a much more frequent sequence differs by one nucleotide. The chain links TRBV28 to TRBJ2-1; 7 nucleotides agree with TRBD2. Germline trimming cut 3 bases from V and 0 bases from J; bases unmatched to any gene: 8. Germline CDR1 MDHEN, CDR2 SYDVKM. The CDR3 has 17 amino acids. This CDR3 reads CASSLLSERGSYNEQFF. For the CDR3, the DNA is TGTGCCAGCAGTTTGCTGTCAGAGCGGGGCTCCTACAATGAGCAGTTCTTC.

There are a few counts of this clonotype. The rearrangement uses TRBV19 and TRBJ1-3, with unresolved D. V lost 7 bases to trimming and J lost 3 bases, with 4 bases between them. This CDR3 is built from 11 residues. CDR1 is LNHDA and CDR2 is SQIVND in the germline V gene (reference sequence). For the CDR3, the DNA is TGTGCCAGTAAGTTTGGAAACACCATATATTTT. The encoded protein is CASKFGNTIYF. Full variable domain (missing parts from reference TRBV19 and TRBJ1-3): DGGITQSPKYLFRKEGQNVTLSCEQNLNHDAMYWYRQDPGQGLRLIYYSQIVNDFQKGDIAEGYSVSREKKESFPLTVTSAQKNPTAFYLCASKFGNTIYFGEGSWLTVV.

At least ten counts were recorded for this clonotype. The chain recombines TRBV5-6 with TRBJ2-7; no reliable D call. The V and J ends lost 4 bases and 4 bases respectively, with 12 bases between them. Germline CDR1 is SGHDT and CDR2 is YYEEEE. The CDR3 contains 13 residues. The CDR3 sequence: CASSPVDGYEQYF. The CDR3 DNA reads as TGTGCCAGCAGCCCCGTTGATGGGTACGAGCAGTACTTC.

This clonotype was counted at least ten times. This chain connects TRBV10-3 to TRBJ2-7; TRBD1 matches at 7 bases. Trimming removed 4 bases from V and 3 bases from J; junction bases left unmatched: 9. CDR1 and CDR2 from the germline V gene are ENHRY and SYGVKD. The CDR3 is 15 amino acids. CDR3 sequence: CAISATGASLYEQYF. The CDR3 DNA sequence: TGTGCCATCAGTGCAACAGGGGCCTCACTCTACGAGCAGTACTTC.

This clonotype was seen a few times. This sequence joins TRBV6-1 and TRBJ2-1; D not certain. Germline values: CDR1 MNHNS, CDR2 SASEGT. CDR3 size: 16 residues. V dropped 5 bases and J dropped 0 bases, with 14 bases sitting between them. Written as DNA, the CDR3 is TGTGCCAGCAGTCTAAGGCATTGGGGCTCCTACAATGAGCAGTTCTTC. Residues: CASSLRHWGSYNEQFF.

A few counts support this clonotype. The chain joins TRBV4-2 to TRBJ2-1; D unclear. V was clipped by 0 bases and J by 6 bases, with 9 bases between them. CDR3 length: 14 residues. Germline assignment: CDR1 LGHNA and CDR2 YNFKEQ. DNA for the CDR3: TGTGCCAGCAGCCAAGAGAGATACAGCAATGAGCAGTTCTTC. It encodes CASSQERYSNEQFF.

This clonotype was seen a handful of times. The V gene is TRBV9, the J gene TRBJ2-1; 9 bases are a match to TRBD2. Trimming took 4 bases from V and 3 from J; bases not matched to a gene: 11. Per the germline V gene, CDR1 is SGDLS and CDR2 is YYNGEE. CDR3 length: 17 residues. The CDR3 sequence: CASSTKTGTSHYNEQFF. The CDR3 DNA is TGTGCCAGCAGCACCAAAACCGGGACTAGCCACTACAATGAGCAGTTCTTC.

The chain joins TRBV13 to TRBJ2-1; D unclear. This CDR3 region has 12 residues. CDR1 and CDR2 from the germline V gene are PRHDT and FYEKMQ (reference sequence). Trimming removed 7 bases at V and 5 bases at J, with 9 bases between. As DNA, the CDR3 is TGTGCCAGCAACCGACTTGACAATGAGCAGTTCTTC. Protein product: CASNRLDNEQFF. Full variable domain (remainder filled in from reference TRBV13 and TRBJ2-1): AAGVIQSPRHLIKEKRETATLKCYPIPRHDTVYWYQQGPGQDPQFLISFYEKMQSDKGSIPDRFSAQQFSDYHSELNMSSLELGDSALYFCASNRLDNEQFFGPGTRLTVL.

This clonotype was recorded many times. This chain links TRBV12-3 or TRBV12-4 with TRBJ1-5; D not resolved. Trimming removed 5 bases at V and 3 bases at J, with 11 bases between. The CDR3 consists of 14 residues. The CDR3 protein is CASSPRGLNQPQHF. The CDR3, as DNA: TGTGCCAGCAGTCCCCGGGGTCTCAATCAGCCCCAGCATTTT.

Of note for this clonotype: An end of the junction does not agree with germline; a read error may underlie this. The chain links TRBV7-9 to TRBJ2-7; a possible D gene is TRBD1 (5 bases). This CDR3 region has 13 residues. Germline assignment: CDR1 SEHNR and CDR2 FQNEAQ (reference sequence). DNA for the CDR3: TGTGCCGGCAGCTTATACCAGGGCTACGAGCAGTACTTC. As protein: CAGSLYQGYEQYF. Together with reference TRBV7-9 and TRBJ2-7, the CDR3 gives the full variable domain: DTGVSQNPRHKITKRGQNVTFRCDPISEHNRLYWYRQTLGQGPEFLTYFQNEAQLEKSRLLSDRFSAERPKGSFSTLEIQRTEQGDSAMYLCAGSLYQGYEQYFGPGTRLTVT.

This clonotype was recorded a few times. V gene TRBV15 combines with J gene TRBJ1-5; D not certain. Germline CDR1 reads LNHNV; CDR2 reads YYDKDF (reference sequence). Between the trimmed V and J ends, which lost 0 bases and 5 bases, there was a span of 11 bases. The CDR3 is 15 amino acids. CDR3 DNA sequence: TGTGCCACCAGCAGAGATGTACAGACGGATCAGCCCCAGCATTTT. Translated, it gives CATSRDVQTDQPQHF.

This clonotype was recorded a few times. The DNA is omitted, as the CDR3 cannot be located on it reliably, and the CDR3 follows TCRdb's listing. The chain is built from TRBV20-1 and TRBJ1-2. Germline-derived CDR1 and CDR2 are DFQATT and SNEGSKA (reference sequence). The CDR3 is 11 residues long, counting both termini. CDR3 loop: CSAKAHYGCTF.

There are many counts of this clonotype. V gene TRBV28 combines with J gene TRBJ2-3; D is possibly TRBD2 (5 bases). CDR3 length: 15 amino acids. With 3 bases removed from V and 0 bases from J, the gap between germline ends came to 10 bases. Germline V gene sequence: CDR1 MDHEN, CDR2 SYDVKM. The CDR3 is CASSFSEGSTDTQYF. The CDR3 nucleotides are TGTGCCAGCAGTTTTTCAGAGGGAAGCACAGATACGCAGTATTTT. Using reference TRBV28 and TRBJ2-3 for the parts outside the CDR3, the full variable domain is DVKVTQSSRYLVKRTGEKVFLECVQDMDHENMFWYRQDPGLGLRLIYFSYDVKMKEKGDIPEGYSVSREKKERFSLILESASTNQTSMYLCASSFSEGSTDTQYFGPGTRLTVL.

In its sample, this clonotype was seen a few times. This sequence joins TRBV27 and TRBJ1-1; possibly TRBD1 for D (5 bases). V was trimmed by 5 bases and J by 5 bases, leaving 12 bases between them. The CDR3 is made up of 13 amino acids. Germline values: CDR1 MNHEY, CDR2 SMNVEV (reference sequence). As DNA, the CDR3 is TGTGCCAGCAGTGGCAGGGTCGGGACTGAAGCTTTCTTT. This sequence encodes CASSGRVGTEAFF.

The chain joins TRBV29-1 to TRBJ2-1; no reliable D call. Germline CDR1 is SQVTM and CDR2 is ANQGSEA. The CDR3 spans 10 residues. V dropped 7 bases and J dropped 6 bases, with 7 bases sitting between them. This CDR3 is CSGGTNEQFF. The CDR3 nucleotides read TGCAGCGGGGGTACCAATGAGCAGTTCTTC.

Of note for this clonotype: At one end, the junction sequence differs from germline, possibly due to a read error. The chain uses TRBV6-4 and TRBJ2-5, with 7 bases lining up with TRBD2. The CDR3 covers 17 residues. Germline CDR1 is MRHNA and CDR2 is SNTAGT. The chain's CDR3 is CASSYSNSASGQETQYF. CDR3 DNA sequence: TGTGCCAGCAGTTACTCGAATAGTGCTAGCGGACAAGAGACCCAGTACTTC.

This clonotype was seen a handful of times. The gene calls are TRBV7-9 and TRBJ1-3; possibly TRBD1 for D (6 bases). V lost 6 bases and J lost 4, with 10 bases in between. Per the germline V gene, CDR1 is SEHNR and CDR2 is FQNEAQ (reference sequence). The CDR3 covers 13 residues. The CDR3: CASSLQGGNTIYF. CDR3 bases: TGTGCCAGCAGTTTACAGGGAGGAAACACCATATATTTT.

The V call is TRBV6-1, the J call TRBJ2-3; 7 nucleotides match TRBD2. Germline V gene lookup returns CDR1 MNHNS and CDR2 SASEGT. CDR3 length: 16 amino acids. J gave up 2 bases and V 4 bases, and 9 bases lay outside the gene matches. CDR3 in DNA: TGTGCCAGCAGTGGGAGGGCGGGAGAGGTCACAGATACGCAGTATTTT. This sequence encodes CASSGRAGEVTDTQYF.

This clonotype was recorded many times. This CDR3 reads CASSLGLAGSSEQFF. The CDR3 DNA is TGTGCCAGCAGCCTAGGACTAGCGGGATCGAGTGAGCAGTTCTTC. The chain uses TRBV3-1 and TRBJ2-1; TRBD2 matches at 12 bases. This CDR3 comprises 15 residues. Germline CDR1 LGHDT, CDR2 YNNKEL (reference sequence). The V and J ends lost 4 bases and 9 bases, in that order; junction bases with no gene match: 7.

Many counts were recorded for this clonotype. The chain links TRBV2 to TRBJ1-6; possibly TRBD1 for D (5 bases). Germline-derived CDR1 and CDR2 are SNHLY and FYNNEI. CDR3 length: 13 residues. V lost 9 bases and J lost 9, with 15 bases in between. CDR3 region: CASQSGVGSPLHF. The CDR3 bases are TGTGCCAGTCAATCGGGGGTCGGTTCACCCCTCCACTTT. The full variable domain, its missing parts supplied by reference TRBV2 and TRBJ1-6, is EPEVTQTPSHQVTQMGQEVILRCVPISNHLYFYWYRQILGQKVEFLVSFYNNEISEKSEIFDDQFSVERPDGSNFTLKIRSTKLEDSAMYFCASQSGVGSPLHFGNGTRLTVT.

This clonotype was counted ten times or more. The chain is built from TRBV11-2 and TRBJ1-1; D remains unclear. The germline CDR1 and CDR2 sequences are SGHAT and FQNNGV. V lost 5 bases to trimming and J lost 1 base, with 14 bases between them. The CDR3 extends over 15 amino acids. The CDR3 DNA sequence: TGTGCCAGCAGCCCGGGCATACACAAGAACACTGAAGCTTTCTTT. It translates to CASSPGIHKNTEAFF.

On this clonotype: Mismatch with germline at one junction end may stem from a read error. This chain links TRBV28 with TRBJ2-7, with 11 bases fitting TRBD2. The length of the CDR3 is 14 residues. Germline V gene data show CDR1 as MDHEN and CDR2 as SYDVKM. CDR3 sequence (DNA): TGTGCCAGCGGTTTCCTAGCGGGAGGTGGATGGCAGTACTTT. Protein: CASGFLAGGGWQYF. The full variable domain, completed using reference TRBV28 and TRBJ2-7, is DVKVTQSSRYLVKRTGEKVFLECVQDMDHENMFWYRQDPGLGLRLIYFSYDVKMKEKGDIPEGYSVSREKKERFSLILESASTNQTSMYLCASGFLAGGGWQYFGPGTRLTVT.

V usage is TRBV12-3 or TRBV12-4 and J usage is TRBJ2-4, with D uncertain. Trimming removed 5 bases from V and 0 bases from J, with 14 bases in between. The CDR3 sequence is 16 residues long. This CDR3 reads CASSDGRNVAKNIQYF. The CDR3 DNA sequence: TGTGCCAGCAGTGACGGACGGAACGTAGCCAAAAACATTCAGTACTTC.

The rearrangement uses TRBV24-1 and TRBJ2-7; D may match TRBD1 or TRBD2 (5 bases each). V shed 4 bases and J shed 3 bases, with 12 bases lying between them. CDR1 KGHDR and CDR2 SFDVKD come from the germline V gene. The CDR3 is 14 residues long. CDR3 protein: CATSESGLGYEQYF. The CDR3 DNA sequence: TGTGCCACCAGTGAATCGGGGCTCGGCTACGAGCAGTACTTC.

There are many counts of this clonotype. V is TRBV11-2 and J is TRBJ2-3, with 8 nucleotides matching TRBD2. Germline V CDR1 and CDR2: SGHAT, FQNNGV. V lost 1 base, J lost 2 bases, and 5 bases stayed unmatched. The CDR3 loop spans 16 amino acids. CDR3 nucleotide sequence: TGTGCCAGCAGCTTAGTATCACTAGCGGTCACAGATACGCAGTATTTT. It specifies CASSLVSLAVTDTQYF.

This chain uses TRBV6-2 or TRBV6-3 with TRBJ1-1, with TRBD1 matching 9 bases. This CDR3 is 14 amino acids long. V lost 2 bases, J lost 7 bases, and 5 bases stayed unmatched. Per the germline V gene, CDR1 is MNHEY and CDR2 is SVGEGT. CDR3 nucleotides: TGTGCCAGCAGTTACCCGGGACAGGGACGTGAAGCTTTCTTT. Translated: CASSYPGQGREAFF.